The next 20 T cell receptor beta chains were all read from a single sample in a study of cytomegalovirus exposure and HLA in healthy donors. Profiling relied on immunoSEQ multiplex PCR, and the TCRdb table lists in-frame clones only, not all of them. Of about 150,000 clones listed, approximately 90% are singletons. The sample taken for sequencing was PBMCs. These receptors all stem from a woman aged 25-40 years in good health and CMV-seropositive.

The rearrangement joins TRBV27 to TRBJ2-7; D unresolved. This CDR3 has 13 amino acids. CDR1 and CDR2 (germline): MNHEY, SMNVEV (reference sequence). Between the trimmed V and J ends, which lost 2 bases and 2 bases, there was a span of 7 bases. The CDR3 here is CASSLSVTYEQYF. CDR3 DNA: TGTGCCAGCAGTTTAAGCGTAACCTACGAGCAGTACTTC.

V and J are TRBV7-2 and TRBJ1-6; D not resolved. Germline CDR1 is SGHTA and CDR2 is FQGNSA. The germline V and J ends were trimmed by 3 bases and 4 bases, with 7 bases remaining between them. The CDR3 is 14 residues long. The CDR3 sequence: CASSFSQYNSPLHF. In DNA form, the CDR3 reads TGTGCCAGCAGCTTTTCACAGTATAATTCACCCCTCCACTTT. The full variable domain, its missing parts supplied by reference TRBV7-2 and TRBJ1-6, is GAGVSQSPSNKVTEKGKDVELRCDPISGHTALYWYRQSLGQGLEFLIYFQGNSAPDKSGLPSDRFSAERTGGSVSTLTIQRTQQEDSAVYLCASSFSQYNSPLHFGNGTRLTVT.

The rearrangement links TRBV6-1 to TRBJ2-6; a possible D gene is TRBD1 (5 bases). V gave up 4 bases and J gave up 0 bases, with 7 bases separating them. CDR3 size: 15 residues. CDR1 is MNHNS, CDR2 SASEGT, per germline. This CDR3 is CASSVQGSGANVLTF. The CDR3 region has the DNA TGTGCCAGCAGTGTTCAGGGCTCTGGGGCCAACGTCCTGACTTTC.

V and J are TRBV7-9 and TRBJ1-2; TRBD1 is a possible D gene (5 bases). The CDR3 covers 14 residues. Germline-derived CDR1 and CDR2 are SEHNR and FQNEAQ (reference sequence). V was cut by 1 base and J by 7 bases, with 13 bases left in between. The CDR3 nucleotides read TGTGCCAGCAGCTTAGTTACGTTCGGGGGTGGCTACACCTTC. Its protein is CASSLVTFGGGYTF. The whole variable domain, filled in from reference TRBV7-9 and TRBJ1-2, reads DTGVSQNPRHKITKRGQNVTFRCDPISEHNRLYWYRQTLGQGPEFLTYFQNEAQLEKSRLLSDRFSAERPKGSFSTLEIQRTEQGDSAMYLCASSLVTFGGGYTFGSGTRLTVV.

The chain joins TRBV11-3 to TRBJ2-1; 7 bases agree with TRBD2. The CDR3 spans 15 residues. After removal of 1 base from V and 3 bases from J, the junction contained 3 bases not matched to a gene. Looked up from germline, CDR1 is SGHNT and CDR2 is YENEEA. The CDR3 region is CASSLAGGNYNEQFF. CDR3 DNA: TGTGCCAGCAGCTTAGCGGGGGGTAACTACAATGAGCAGTTCTTC.

The CDR3 nucleotides read TGTGCCAGCAGCTCCCCTGGGCAGGGGATTTCACCCCTCCACTTT. It translates to CASSSPGQGISPLHF. The chain has TRBV5-4 and TRBJ1-6; D may be TRBD1 (6 bases). V was clipped by 3 bases and J by 9 bases, with 16 bases between them. The CDR3 is 15 amino acids. Germline V gives CDR1 SGHNT, CDR2 YYREEE (reference sequence).

The J gene is TRBJ2-5, the V gene TRBV2; D not certain. The CDR3 covers 11 residues. Trimming took off 6 bases at V and 5 bases at J, with 7 bases between the two ends. Germline lookup yields CDR1 SNHLY and CDR2 FYNNEI. The CDR3 loop reads CASSQFETQYF. Here the CDR3 DNA reads TGTGCCAGCAGCCAGTTCGAGACCCAGTACTTC. Full variable domain (rest looked up from reference TRBV2 and TRBJ2-5): EPEVTQTPSHQVTQMGQEVILRCVPISNHLYFYWYRQILGQKVEFLVSFYNNEISEKSEIFDDQFSVERPDGSNFTLKIRSTKLEDSAMYFCASSQFETQYFGPGTRLLVL.

This chain connects TRBV5-1 to TRBJ2-5, with 7 nucleotides matching TRBD1. J lost 4 bases, V lost 0 bases, and 9 bases had no gene match. CDR1 is SGHRS and CDR2 is YFSETQ in the germline V gene. The CDR3 covers 16 residues. As DNA, the CDR3 is TGCGCCAGCAGCTTGGCCCTATCGACAGGGATAGAGACCCAGTACTTC. Amino acid sequence: CASSLALSTGIETQYF. The whole variable domain, remainder taken from reference TRBV5-1 and TRBJ2-5, is KAGVTQTPRYLIKTRGQQVTLSCSPISGHRSVSWYQQTPGQGLQFLFEYFSETQRNKGNFPGRFSGRQFSNSRSEMNVSTLELGDSALYLCASSLALSTGIETQYFGPGTRLLVL.

This chain uses TRBV7-3 with TRBJ2-3; unclear D gene. Germline CDR1 SGHTA, CDR2 FQGTGA. The length of the CDR3 is 16 residues. V was pared by 5 bases and J by 1 base, with 16 bases between. The CDR3 loop is CASSGMSLEGTDTQYF. The CDR3 nucleotides read TGTGCCAGCAGCGGCATGTCCCTAGAAGGCACAGATACGCAGTATTTT.

In its sample, this clone was seen once. The chain links TRBV2 to TRBJ2-1; TRBD1 agrees at 9 bases. Looked up from germline, CDR1 is SNHLY and CDR2 is FYNNEI. With 7 bases clipped from V and 4 bases from J, the junction kept 8 bases outside the gene matches. This CDR3 is built from 15 residues. As DNA, the CDR3 is TGTGCCAGCATTCAGGACAGGGGAAGTTACAATGAGCAGTTCTTC. It is translated as CASIQDRGSYNEQFF.

The V and J genes are TRBV27 and TRBJ2-4; TRBD2 matches at 7 bases. The CDR3 loop spans 13 amino acids. Germline trimming cut 4 bases from V and 7 bases from J; bases unmatched to any gene: 4. Per the germline V gene, CDR1 is MNHEY and CDR2 is SMNVEV (reference sequence). The CDR3 loop is CASSSLGGNIQYF. Here the CDR3 DNA reads TGTGCCAGCAGTTCCCTCGGGGGGAACATTCAGTACTTC.

V usage is TRBV11-2 and J usage is TRBJ2-1; D is perhaps TRBD2 (6 bases). Between the trimmed V and J ends, which lost 5 bases and 7 bases, there was a span of 21 bases. This CDR3 comprises 16 residues. The germline V gene encodes CDR1 SGHAT and CDR2 FQNNGV. For the CDR3, the DNA is TGTGCCAGCAGCCCTGGGGGGTTTCTGAGAAGGAATGAGCAGTTCTTC. Protein sequence: CASSPGGFLRRNEQFF.

This chain uses TRBV28 with TRBJ1-2; perhaps TRBD1 as D (6 bases). Germline V gene lookup returns CDR1 MDHEN and CDR2 SYDVKM. CDR3 length equals 15 residues. Trimming pared 1 base from V and 5 bases from J, leaving 14 bases between. DNA of the CDR3: TGTGCCAGCAGTTTATATCCAGGGGCCGAGTATGGCTACACCTTC. Translating gives CASSLYPGAEYGYTF.

The table lists this clone with a few counts. Here the CDR3 DNA reads TGTGCCAGCAGCTTATTTACAGGGGTCACCTACGAGCAGTACTTC. As protein: CASSLFTGVTYEQYF. The chain is built from TRBV7-9 and TRBJ2-7; 7 bases agree with TRBD1. CDR1 is SEHNR and CDR2 is FQNEAQ in the germline V gene (reference sequence). CDR3 size: 15 residues. V shed 2 bases, J shed 2 bases, and the junction held 6 bases outside the gene matches.

There are a few counts of this clone. The rearrangement uses TRBV7-2 and TRBJ2-1; 11 nucleotides agree with TRBD2. CDR1 and CDR2 from the germline V gene are SGHTA and FQGNSA. CDR3 length: 14 residues. Germline trimming cut 3 bases from V and 8 bases from J; bases unmatched to any gene: 3. The chain's CDR3 is CASSFLAGGYEQFF. In DNA, the CDR3 is TGTGCCAGCAGCTTTCTAGCGGGAGGTTATGAGCAGTTCTTC.

This rearrangement joins TRBV10-2 to TRBJ2-2; 9 nucleotides match TRBD2. V dropped 4 bases and J dropped 7; count of bases not matched to a gene: 7. CDR1 WSHSY and CDR2 SAAADI come from the germline V gene. This CDR3 spans 15 amino acids. DNA of the CDR3: TGCGCCAGCAGTGGACCTAGCGGGGCGAACGGGGAGCTGTTTTTT. Protein sequence: CASSGPSGANGELFF.

The V and J genes are TRBV10-1 and TRBJ2-1, with TRBD2 identical over 11 bases. The CDR3 totals 19 residues. Germline V gene sequence: CDR1 WNHNN, CDR2 SYGVQD (reference sequence). J was trimmed by 6 bases and V by 2 bases; bases with no gene match: 15. CDR3 DNA sequence: TGCGCCAGCAGTGAGCCCAACGGGAGTAGCGGGAGGGCTTGCAATGAGCAGTTCTTC. It translates to CASSEPNGSSGRACNEQFF.

The J gene is TRBJ2-2, the V gene TRBV2; weak D call: TRBD2 (5 bases). The V gene lost 4 bases and the J gene lost 7 bases, with 10 bases spanning the gap. This CDR3 region has 13 residues. Germline CDR1 and CDR2: SNHLY and FYNNEI. CDR3 nucleotide sequence: TGTGCCAGCAGTGGAGGGCGGAGCGGGGAGCTGTTTTTT. As protein: CASSGGRSGELFF.

This chain connects TRBV7-2 to TRBJ1-2; no clear D gene. There are 13 residues in the CDR3. Germline-derived CDR1 and CDR2 are SGHTA and FQGNSA. V dropped 2 bases and J dropped 6 bases, with 10 bases sitting between them. The CDR3 here is CASSLLYGNGYTF. CDR3 nucleotides: TGTGCCAGCAGCTTATTGTACGGGAATGGCTACACCTTC.

The chain is built from TRBV5-1 and TRBJ1-6; TRBD1 agrees at 7 bases. The CDR3 covers 15 residues. Trimming cost V 2 bases and J 7 bases; bases outside gene matches: 6. Germline V lookup: CDR1 SGHRS, CDR2 YFSETQ. The CDR3 sequence: CASSLSRDSNSPLHF. The CDR3 DNA sequence: TGCGCCAGCAGCTTATCCCGGGACAGCAATTCACCCCTCCACTTT.